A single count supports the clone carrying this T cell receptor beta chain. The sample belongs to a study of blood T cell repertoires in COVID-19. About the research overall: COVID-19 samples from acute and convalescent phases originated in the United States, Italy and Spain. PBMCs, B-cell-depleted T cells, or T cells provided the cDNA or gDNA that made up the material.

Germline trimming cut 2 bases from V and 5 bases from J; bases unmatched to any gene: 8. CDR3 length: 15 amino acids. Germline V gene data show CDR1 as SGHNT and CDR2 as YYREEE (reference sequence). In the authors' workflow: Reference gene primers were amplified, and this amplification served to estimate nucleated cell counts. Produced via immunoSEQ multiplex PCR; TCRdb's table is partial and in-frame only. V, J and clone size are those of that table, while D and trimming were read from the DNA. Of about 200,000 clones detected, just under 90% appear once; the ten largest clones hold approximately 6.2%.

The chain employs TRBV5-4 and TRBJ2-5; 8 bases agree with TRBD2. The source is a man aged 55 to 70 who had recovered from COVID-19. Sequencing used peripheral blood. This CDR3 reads CASSFGGGPRETQYF. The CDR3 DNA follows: TGTGCCAGCAGCTTCGGCGGGGGGCCGAGGGAGACCCAGTACTTC.